What follows are 21 T cell receptor beta chains derived from one specimen sequenced in a study of shared clonotypes between healthy human individuals. The assay was immunoSEQ multiplex PCR, and TCRdb's table has in-frame clones only and misses some. Of roughly 590,000 clones listed, around 95% were seen once; the top ten hold 0.1% to 0.11%. CD45RO-negative, CCR7-positively selected cells formed the naive CD8 fraction, excluding terminally differentiated effector memory CD45RA+ cells. The specimen was naive CD8+ T cells sorted from blood. The receptors here all came from a woman aged 30 to 39 in good health.

Points on this clone: The identical CDR3 is also encoded by other nucleotide sequences in the sample. The rearrangement links TRBV28 to TRBJ2-7, with unresolved D. The CDR3 is 12 amino acids. CDR1 is MDHEN and CDR2 is SYDVKM in the germline V gene. V lost 2 bases and J lost 2, with 4 bases in between. Here the CDR3 reads CASSLGTYEQYF. The CDR3 coding sequence is TGTGCCAGCAGTTTAGGGACCTACGAGCAGTACTTC.

This rearrangement joins TRBV27 to TRBJ2-1, with D possibly TRBD2 on 5 matching bases. Trimming shortened V by 6 bases and J by 6 bases, and 15 bases separated the two germline ends. This CDR3 is 14 amino acids long. Looked up from germline, CDR1 is MNHEY and CDR2 is SMNVEV (reference sequence). This CDR3 reads CASRSLLGPNEQFF. The CDR3 DNA follows: TGTGCCAGCAGGTCTTTACTAGGACCCAATGAGCAGTTCTTC.

The chain is built from TRBV10-3 and TRBJ2-1; 10 nucleotides align to TRBD2. Germline V gene sequence: CDR1 ENHRY, CDR2 SYGVKD. V dropped 7 bases and J dropped 8; count of bases not matched to a gene: 26. The CDR3 spans 20 residues. The CDR3 coding sequence is TGTGCCATCACCCTCCCAGCGGGAGGGCCTGAAGAAGGGGGCTGGGATGAGCAGTTCTTC. This codes for CAITLPAGGPEEGGWDEQFF.

The chain employs TRBV7-9 and TRBJ2-5; D perhaps matches TRBD2 (6 bases). The J call is doubtful: the DNA matches TRBJ2-7 better. In germline, CDR1 is SEHNR, CDR2 FQNEAQ (reference sequence). The CDR3 is made up of 14 amino acids. The CDR3 reads CASRSTGDSYEQYF. Here the CDR3 DNA reads TGTGCCAGCAGGTCAACGGGAGACTCCTACGAGCAGTACTTC.

The genes are TRBV27 and TRBJ2-1; perhaps TRBD2 as D (6 bases). Germline V gene lookup returns CDR1 MNHEY and CDR2 SMNVEV (reference sequence). The CDR3 contains 14 residues. Between the trimmed V and J ends, which lost 1 base and 5 bases, there was a span of 9 bases. This chain's CDR3 is CASSLLGGNNEQFF. The CDR3 DNA is TGTGCCAGCAGTTTATTGGGCGGGAACAATGAGCAGTTCTTC.

In nucleotides, the CDR3 is TGTGCCAGCAGCACCGGGACTAGCGGATACCTTACCTACAATGAGCAGTTCTTC. It translates to CASSTGTSGYLTYNEQFF. This chain connects TRBV7-9 to TRBJ2-1; 11 bases agree with TRBD2. The CDR3 runs to 18 residues. Germline values: CDR1 SEHNR, CDR2 FQNEAQ (reference sequence). With 5 bases clipped from V and 2 bases from J, the junction kept 11 bases outside the gene matches.

This clone has only one observation. V gene TRBV29-1 combines with J gene TRBJ1-3, with D uncertain. The CDR3 is 13 residues long. Looked up from germline, CDR1 is SQVTM and CDR2 is ANQGSEA. Between the trimmed V and J ends, which lost 5 bases and 1 base, there was a span of 9 bases. The CDR3, as DNA: TGCAGCGTTTACAAGGAATCTGGAAACACCATATATTTT. It yields the protein CSVYKESGNTIYF.

This chain connects TRBV13 to TRBJ2-7; D is uncertain. The germline gives CDR1 PRHDT, CDR2 FYEKMQ (reference sequence). V was trimmed by 2 bases and J by 6 bases, leaving 8 bases between them. CDR3 length: 12 residues. This CDR3 reads CASSLHGPEQYF. The CDR3 region has the DNA TGTGCCAGCAGCTTACATGGACCCGAGCAGTACTTC.

This clone appeared once. V and J are TRBV19 and TRBJ2-1; weak D call: TRBD2 (5 bases). Germline V gene lookup returns CDR1 LNHDA and CDR2 SQIVND (reference sequence). The CDR3 length is 12 residues. V lost 7 bases to trimming and J lost 6 bases, with 10 bases between them. CDR3 residues: CASTTGFNEQFF. In DNA form, the CDR3 reads TGTGCCAGTACAACGGGGTTCAATGAGCAGTTCTTC.

The chain recombines TRBV14 with TRBJ1-1, with D perhaps matching TRBD1 (5 bases). This CDR3 comprises 13 residues. Trimming shortened V by 6 bases and J by 1 base, and 9 bases separated the two germline ends. Germline V gene data show CDR1 as SGHDN and CDR2 as FVKESK. The CDR3 is CASSFGQNTEAFF. DNA for the CDR3: TGTGCCAGCAGTTTCGGACAGAACACTGAAGCTTTCTTT.

The rearrangement uses TRBV13 and TRBJ2-3, with D unresolved. Trimming cost V 2 bases and J 4 bases, with 4 bases left between them. This CDR3 is built from 12 residues. The germline CDR1 and CDR2 sequences are PRHDT and FYEKMQ (reference sequence). The CDR3 DNA is TGTGCCAGCAGCTTAATTCCAGATACGCAGTATTTT. This gives the protein CASSLIPDTQYF.

The chain uses TRBV28 and TRBJ2-1; the D is unclear. V was cut by 8 bases and J by 0 bases, with 11 bases left in between. CDR3 length: 14 amino acids. The germline gives CDR1 MDHEN, CDR2 SYDVKM. In nucleotides, the CDR3 is TGTGCCAGCCGCCGCACGAGCTCCTACAATGAGCAGTTCTTC. Its translation: CASRRTSSYNEQFF.

V is TRBV28 and J is TRBJ2-7; 8 bases agree with TRBD2. Trimming took 3 bases from V and 7 from J; bases not matched to a gene: 8. CDR1 and CDR2 (germline): MDHEN, SYDVKM. The CDR3 is made up of 14 amino acids. CDR3 protein: CASSFGTRLWEQYF. CDR3 bases: TGTGCCAGCAGTTTTGGGACTAGGCTTTGGGAGCAGTACTTC.

The genes are TRBV13 and TRBJ2-2; D gene uncertain. Deletions cut 5 bases from V and 4 bases from J, with 5 bases between. CDR3 length equals 12 residues. Germline values: CDR1 PRHDT, CDR2 FYEKMQ (reference sequence). As DNA, the CDR3 is TGTGCCAGCAGCCCATTCACCGGGGAGCTGTTTTTT. Translated, it gives CASSPFTGELFF.

This clone was detected only once. The CDR3 loop reads CASSLVARNTEAFF. CDR3 coding DNA: TGTGCCAGCAGCTTAGTGGCCAGGAACACTGAAGCTTTCTTT. The chain carries TRBV7-8 and TRBJ1-1; no definite D call. Germline V CDR1 and CDR2: SGHVS, FQNEAQ. V was clipped by 1 base and J by 1 base, with 7 bases between them. This CDR3 spans 14 amino acids.

V gene TRBV7-9 combines with J gene TRBJ1-4, with D tentatively TRBD1 (6 bases). CDR3 length: 15 amino acids. Germline V gene data show CDR1 as SEHNR and CDR2 as FQNEAQ (reference sequence). Trimming removed 5 bases at V and 8 bases at J, with 18 bases between. Here the CDR3 reads CASSIKQGRMEKLFF. The CDR3 nucleotides are TGTGCCAGCAGCATTAAACAGGGACGGATGGAAAAACTGTTTTTT. The full variable domain, in which reference TRBV7-9 and TRBJ1-4 provide the parts outside the CDR3, is DTGVSQNPRHKITKRGQNVTFRCDPISEHNRLYWYRQTLGQGPEFLTYFQNEAQLEKSRLLSDRFSAERPKGSFSTLEIQRTEQGDSAMYLCASSIKQGRMEKLFFGSGTQLSVL.

The V call is TRBV28, the J call TRBJ2-1, with 8 bases fitting TRBD1. This CDR3 is built from 17 residues. V shed 5 bases, J shed 1 base, and the junction held 10 bases outside the gene matches. CDR1 MDHEN and CDR2 SYDVKM come from the germline V gene. The CDR3 loop is CASSHHKTGESYNEQFF. The CDR3 DNA sequence: TGTGCCAGCAGTCACCACAAGACAGGGGAATCCTACAATGAGCAGTTCTTC.

This rearrangement joins TRBV5-1 to TRBJ1-1; no reliable D call. Germline assignment: CDR1 SGHRS and CDR2 YFSETQ. Trimming removed 0 bases at V and 8 bases at J, with 11 bases between. This CDR3 is built from 13 residues. CDR3 bases: TGCGCCAGCAGCTTGGCCGGAGGCTCAGAAGCTTTCTTT. Translating gives CASSLAGGSEAFF.

This clone was seen just once. The chain joins TRBV6-5 to TRBJ2-7; 10 nucleotides align to TRBD1. The CDR3 has 16 amino acids. The V and J ends lost 0 bases and 4 bases, in that order; junction bases with no gene match: 6. Germline V gives CDR1 MNHEY, CDR2 SVGAGI. This CDR3 reads CASSYSRDRGTYEQYF. CDR3 nucleotides: TGTGCCAGCAGTTACTCCCGGGACAGGGGAACTTACGAGCAGTACTTC.

The chain recombines TRBV11-2 with TRBJ2-7; either TRBD1 or TRBD2 may fit D (5 bases each). The germline V gene has CDR1 SGHAT and CDR2 FQNNGV. V lost 5 bases to trimming and J lost 2 bases, with 19 bases between them. The CDR3 sequence is 16 residues long. This CDR3 reads CASSPPNGADPYEQYF. DNA of the CDR3: TGTGCCAGCAGCCCCCCTAACGGGGCAGACCCCTACGAGCAGTACTTC.

This clone was detected only once. This chain connects TRBV4-2 to TRBJ2-1, with D maybe TRBD2 (5 bases). CDR3 length equals 19 residues. Germline CDR1 is LGHNA and CDR2 is YNFKEQ. V lost 0 bases and J lost 4, with 22 bases in between. The CDR3 spells CASSQDRGAEDPGYNEQFF. The CDR3, as DNA: TGTGCCAGCAGCCAAGATCGGGGAGCGGAAGACCCTGGATACAATGAGCAGTTCTTC.